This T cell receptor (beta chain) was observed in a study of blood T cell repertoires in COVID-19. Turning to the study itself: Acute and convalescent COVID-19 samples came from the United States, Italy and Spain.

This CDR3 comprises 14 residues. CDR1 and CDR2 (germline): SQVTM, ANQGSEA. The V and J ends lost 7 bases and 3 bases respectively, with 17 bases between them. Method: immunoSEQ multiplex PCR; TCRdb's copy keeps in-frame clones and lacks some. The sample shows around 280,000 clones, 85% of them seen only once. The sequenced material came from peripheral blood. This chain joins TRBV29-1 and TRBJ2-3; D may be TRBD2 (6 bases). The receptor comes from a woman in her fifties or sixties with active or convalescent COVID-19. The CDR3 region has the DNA TGCAGCGCCAAGCCCCCGGGGGTAACAGATACGCAGTATTTT. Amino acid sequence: CSAKPPGVTDTQYF.